The clone carrying this TCR beta chain was observed a few times. Its antigen is unidentified. This sample is part of a study of early T cells in non-severe SARS-CoV-2 infection. Study-level information: Bulk RNA from unsorted whole blood was sequenced; chains were unpaired.

Individual cDNA molecules were tagged with unique molecular identifiers, the study reported. TCRdb re-analysed the 5' RACE reads in MiXCR, keeping a single row per CDR3 protein. The table lists over 50,000 distinct CDR3 sequences, around 8% of them singletons. Per germline, CDR1 SEHNR and CDR2 FQNEAQ (reference sequence). The CDR3 has 14 residues. V lost 2 bases, J lost 2 bases, and 9 bases lay in between. Study observations and caveats: Matches to VDJdb favored anti-spike CD8 responses and missed private and CD4 specificities.

The sequencing input was whole blood. The chain is built from TRBV7-9 and TRBJ2-5; no clear D. This sequence originates from an adult who was a healthcare worker with PCR-confirmed SARS-CoV-2 infection or an uninfected control (not recorded which). CDR3 region: CASSLQMVQETQYF. CDR3 in DNA: TGTGCCAGCAGCTTACAGATGGTTCAAGAGACCCAGTACTTC.